These T cell receptor beta chains were read from a single sample in a study of OX40 agonist ivuxolimab in advanced cancers. Data came from immunoSEQ multiplex PCR; TCRdb stores just in-frame clones and leaves some out. The table shows tens of thousands of clones, with 90% to 95% occurring only once. Sequenced here: CD4+ or CD8+ T cells sorted from blood, sampled in a trial of the OX40 agonist ivuxolimab. The receptors stem from an adult with an advanced solid tumor such as melanoma, head and neck, liver or kidney cancer. Both conserved end residues are part of each CDR3. Fields, in order: clone size, J gene, V gene, D gene, CDR3 DNA, CDR3 protein. A D gene is named only where the DNA matches it firmly. The size field is filled for only some rows; it gives once, few, many or a size class.

abundance: -
j_gene: TRBJ2-7
v_gene: TRBV7-2
d_gene: -
CDR3nt: TGTGCCAGCAGCCCAGTGGCTAACCTATACGAGCAGTACTTC
CDR3aa: CASSPVANLYEQYF

abundance: -
j_gene: TRBJ2-2
v_gene: TRBV30
d_gene: -
CDR3nt: TGTGCCGTACGGGGGATCAACACCGGGGAGCTGTTTTTT
CDR3aa: CAVRGINTGELFF

abundance: -
j_gene: TRBJ2-7
v_gene: TRBV14
d_gene: TRBD2
CDR3nt: TGTGCCAGCAGCCAGACCGGACTAGCGGGGAGGTACGAGCAGTACTTC
CDR3aa: CASSQTGLAGRYEQYF

abundance: -
j_gene: TRBJ2-1
v_gene: TRBV13
d_gene: TRBD2
CDR3nt: TGTGCCAGCAGCTCCTTACAGGGCGGGCTAGCGGGAGGTGTGTTCTTC
CDR3aa: CASSSLQGGLAGGVFF

abundance: -
j_gene: TRBJ2-7
v_gene: TRBV11-2
d_gene: -
CDR3nt: TGTGCCAGCAGCTTAAACAGCCTCTACGAGCAGTACTTC
CDR3aa: CASSLNSLYEQYF

abundance: -
j_gene: TRBJ2-7
v_gene: TRBV2
d_gene: -
CDR3nt: TGTGCCAGCAGTGATTTAAGGCCCGAGCAGTACTTC
CDR3aa: CASSDLRPEQYF

abundance: -
j_gene: TRBJ2-1
v_gene: TRBV27
d_gene: -
CDR3nt: TGTGCCAGCAGTTTATATAGCATGGGCTACAATGAGCAGTTCTTC
CDR3aa: CASSLYSMGYNEQFF

abundance: -
j_gene: TRBJ1-5
v_gene: TRBV19
d_gene: -
CDR3nt: TGTGCCAGTAGTATTGAGGTCCCCGGCAGGGAGTATAGCAATCAGCCCCAGCATTTT
CDR3aa: CASSIEVPGREYSNQPQHF

abundance: -
j_gene: TRBJ2-1
v_gene: TRBV9
d_gene: -
CDR3nt: TGTGCCAGCAGCCCTTGGGACTACAATGAGCAGTTCTTC
CDR3aa: CASSPWDYNEQFF

abundance: -
j_gene: TRBJ2-1
v_gene: TRBV28
d_gene: TRBD2
CDR3nt: TGTGCCAGCAGTTTAATGCAGGGGATAGCGGGAGATTCGGCGGTCGGCAATGAGCAGTTCTTC
CDR3aa: CASSLMQGIAGDSAVGNEQFF

abundance: -
j_gene: TRBJ2-7
v_gene: TRBV4-3
d_gene: TRBD1
CDR3nt: TGCGCCAGCAGCCAAGATCGGGAAAAGACAGGGGGCGGGAGGTGCTTC
CDR3aa: CASSQDREKTGGGRCF

abundance: -
j_gene: TRBJ1-2
v_gene: TRBV28
d_gene: -
CDR3nt: TGTGCCAGCAGTTTATGGGGTTTTTTAGACAGCGACAACTATGGCTACACCTTC
CDR3aa: CASSLWGFLDSDNYGYTF

abundance: -
j_gene: TRBJ2-1
v_gene: TRBV28
d_gene: TRBD2
CDR3nt: TGTGCCAGCAGTTTCAGACTAGCGGAAATTAGCTCCTACAATGAGCAGTTCTTC
CDR3aa: CASSFRLAEISSYNEQFF

abundance: -
j_gene: TRBJ1-1
v_gene: TRBV6-5
d_gene: TRBD1
CDR3nt: TGTGCCAGCACCCAACGAGGGGGCCAGAACACTGAAGCTTTCTTT
CDR3aa: CASTQRGGQNTEAFF

abundance: -
j_gene: TRBJ2-1
v_gene: TRBV15
d_gene: -
CDR3nt: TGTGCCACCCGGGGATTGGGAAACTACAATGAGCAGTTCTTC
CDR3aa: CATRGLGNYNEQFF

abundance: -
j_gene: TRBJ2-1
v_gene: TRBV2
d_gene: TRBD2
CDR3nt: TGTGCCAGCAGTGCCTTGGGGGAGGGCCGGGACAATGAGCAGTTCTTC
CDR3aa: CASSALGEGRDNEQFF

abundance: once
j_gene: TRBJ1-4
v_gene: TRBV9
d_gene: -
CDR3nt: TGTGCCAGCAGCGTAGAACCGGAAGGGGAAAAACTGTTTTTT
CDR3aa: CASSVEPEGEKLFF

abundance: -
j_gene: TRBJ1-2
v_gene: TRBV11-2
d_gene: -
CDR3nt: TGTGCCAGCAGCTTAGGTACAGGAGTGAACTATGGCTACACCTTC
CDR3aa: CASSLGTGVNYGYTF

abundance: -
j_gene: TRBJ1-6
v_gene: TRBV4-2
d_gene: -
CDR3nt: TGTGCCAGCAGCCAAGATCCCGGGGTACGAAATTCACCCCTCCACTTT
CDR3aa: CASSQDPGVRNSPLHF

abundance: -
j_gene: TRBJ1-2
v_gene: TRBV29-1
d_gene: -
CDR3nt: TGCAGCGTTGGTGGCTATGGCTACACCTTC
CDR3aa: CSVGGYGYTF

abundance: -
j_gene: TRBJ1-2
v_gene: TRBV7-9
d_gene: TRBD1
CDR3nt: TGTGCCAGCAGCGTATTGGACAGGGGCAACTATGGCTACACCTTC
CDR3aa: CASSVLDRGNYGYTF

abundance: -
j_gene: TRBJ2-7
v_gene: TRBV28
d_gene: TRBD1
CDR3nt: TGTGCCAGCAGAACAAGGGGGCACTACGAGCAGTACTTC
CDR3aa: CASRTRGHYEQYF

abundance: -
j_gene: TRBJ2-1
v_gene: TRBV2
d_gene: TRBD2
CDR3nt: TGTGCCAGCAGAGGACAGCCGGGACTAGCCGAGAGAAAAAATGAGCAGTTCTTC
CDR3aa: CASRGQPGLAERKNEQFF

abundance: -
j_gene: TRBJ2-5
v_gene: TRBV6-6
d_gene: -
CDR3nt: TGTGCCAGCAGTTCTGGAGATGAGACCCAGTACTTC
CDR3aa: CASSSGDETQYF

abundance: -
j_gene: TRBJ2-2
v_gene: TRBV27
d_gene: -
CDR3nt: TGTGCCAGCAGCGAAAAGGTGATTCCCGGGGAGCTGTTTTTT
CDR3aa: CASSEKVIPGELFF

abundance: -
j_gene: TRBJ2-7
v_gene: TRBV29-1
d_gene: -
CDR3nt: TGCAGCGTTGAGCGGGGGCGCGAGCAGTACTTC
CDR3aa: CSVERGREQYF

abundance: -
j_gene: TRBJ1-1
v_gene: TRBV28
d_gene: TRBD1
CDR3nt: TGTGCCAGCAGTTGGAAGGGGGCGGAAACTGAAGCTTTCTTT
CDR3aa: CASSWKGAETEAFF

abundance: -
j_gene: TRBJ2-1
v_gene: TRBV11-2
d_gene: TRBD1
CDR3nt: TGTGCCAGCAGCTGGACAGGGAGCTCCTACAATGAGCAGTTCTTC
CDR3aa: CASSWTGSSYNEQFF

abundance: -
j_gene: TRBJ2-7
v_gene: TRBV14
d_gene: TRBD1
CDR3nt: TGTGCTACACTAGGGGGACAGGGTCCGAAATCCTACGAGCAGTACTTC
CDR3aa: CATLGGQGPKSYEQYF

abundance: -
j_gene: TRBJ1-1
v_gene: TRBV29-1
d_gene: -
CDR3nt: TGCAGCGTCCCGGTTACAGGTATCGGGAACACTGAAGCTTTCTTT
CDR3aa: CSVPVTGIGNTEAFF

abundance: -
j_gene: TRBJ1-2
v_gene: TRBV13
d_gene: -
CDR3nt: TGTGCCAGCAGCTCACAACAGGGAAGGTTCAACTATGGCTACACCTTC
CDR3aa: CASSSQQGRFNYGYTF

abundance: -
j_gene: TRBJ2-5
v_gene: TRBV7-3
d_gene: TRBD2
CDR3nt: TGTGCCAGCAGCCTTACTAGCGGGAAGGGGACCCAGTACTTC
CDR3aa: CASSLTSGKGTQYF

abundance: once
j_gene: TRBJ2-1
v_gene: TRBV27
d_gene: -
CDR3nt: TGTGCCAGCAGTTGGGTTGTAGGTAGCTCCTACAATGAGCAGTTCTTC
CDR3aa: CASSWVVGSSYNEQFF

abundance: -
j_gene: TRBJ2-1
v_gene: TRBV19
d_gene: -
CDR3nt: TGTGCCAGTGAGAGGGTAGGGGGTTCCTACAATGAGCAGTTCTTC
CDR3aa: CASERVGGSYNEQFF

abundance: -
j_gene: TRBJ1-1
v_gene: TRBV19
d_gene: -
CDR3nt: TGTGCCAGTAGTATTCCGCATGACACTGAAGCTTTCTTT
CDR3aa: CASSIPHDTEAFF

abundance: -
j_gene: TRBJ2-1
v_gene: TRBV28
d_gene: -
CDR3nt: TGTGCCAGCAGTTCCTACAGGGAAGCGGGACGGCCTGAGCAGTTCTTC
CDR3aa: CASSSYREAGRPEQFF

abundance: -
j_gene: TRBJ2-7
v_gene: TRBV11-2
d_gene: -
CDR3nt: TGTGCCAGCAGCTTTTTCACGGCCGAGCAGTACTTC
CDR3aa: CASSFFTAEQYF

abundance: -
j_gene: TRBJ2-3
v_gene: TRBV9
d_gene: -
CDR3nt: TGTGCCAGCAGCGTAGCTATCCGCACAGATACGCAGTATTTT
CDR3aa: CASSVAIRTDTQYF

abundance: -
j_gene: TRBJ2-7
v_gene: TRBV6-5
d_gene: TRBD2
CDR3nt: TGTGCCAGCAGTTACTCGGGGGGGGAGAGGACCTACGAGCAGTACTTC
CDR3aa: CASSYSGGERTYEQYF

abundance: -
j_gene: TRBJ2-7
v_gene: TRBV16
d_gene: -
CDR3nt: TGTGCCAGCAGCCCGGAGACGGGATCTTACGAGCAGTACTTC
CDR3aa: CASSPETGSYEQYF

abundance: -
j_gene: TRBJ2-2
v_gene: TRBV28
d_gene: TRBD1
CDR3nt: TGTGCCAGCGGCCCCACAGGGGCCACCGGGGAGCTGTTTTTT
CDR3aa: CASGPTGATGELFF

abundance: -
j_gene: TRBJ2-2
v_gene: TRBV13
d_gene: -
CDR3nt: TGTGCCAGCAGCTTAGCGCCGGACAGCGGGGAGCTGTTTTTT
CDR3aa: CASSLAPDSGELFF